This is a list of T cell receptor beta chains from one sample in a study of blood T cell repertoires in COVID-19. TCRdb's table, derived via immunoSEQ multiplex PCR, lists solely in-frame clones and lacks some. This sample has hundreds of thousands of clones; about 89% occur once, and the top ten carry 3.5% to 4.5%. The sample consisted of PBMCs or T cells enriched from blood (not recorded which). These receptors came from a young woman who had recovered from COVID-19. CDR3s include the opening cysteine and the closing phenylalanine or tryptophan. D genes are given only for firm matches. Size values are once, few and many counts, or a class for expanded clones, and some rows have none.

J,size,V,D,DNA,CDR3
TRBJ1-1,-,TRBV19,-,TGTGCCAGTAGTATTCTTCAGAAGAACACTGAAGCTTTCTTT,CASSILQKNTEAFF
TRBJ2-7,once,TRBV6-5,TRBD2,TGTGCCAGCAGTCCTAGCGGGAGTCCTTACGAGCAGTACTTC,CASSPSGSPYEQYF
TRBJ1-1,-,TRBV3-1/TRBV3-2,TRBD1,TGTGCCAGCAGCCACAACAGGGGGGGTGAAGCTTTCTTT,CASSHNRGGEAFF
TRBJ1-2,-,TRBV7-9,-,TGTGCCAGCAGCCAGGACAGCCTCTATGGCTACACCTTC,CASSQDSLYGYTF
TRBJ1-4,-,TRBV27,-,TGTGCCAGCAGTATAACAGGGATGCCTAATGAAAAACTGTTTTTT,CASSITGMPNEKLFF
TRBJ2-1,once,TRBV29-1,TRBD2,TGCAGCGGACGGGGGGGCAATGAGCAGTTCTTC,CSGRGGNEQFF
TRBJ1-1,-,TRBV5-1,-,TGCGCCAGCAGCTTGATAGGGGGCACTGAAGCTTTCTTT,CASSLIGGTEAFF
TRBJ1-2,-,TRBV27,-,TGTGCCAGCAGTGCAACCGGGTCGCCCTATGGCTACACCTTC,CASSATGSPYGYTF
TRBJ2-7,-,TRBV5-8,-,TGTGCCAGCAGCTCCGGGACATCCTACGAGCAGTACTTC,CASSSGTSYEQYF
TRBJ2-2,-,TRBV19,TRBD1,TGTGCCAGTAAATCGGGACAGGGGTACACCGGGGAGCTGTTTTTT,CASKSGQGYTGELFF
TRBJ2-3,-,TRBV4-3,TRBD2,TGCGCCAGCAGCCAAGAACGCCCTAGCGGGGACGTCACAGATACGCAGTATTTT,CASSQERPSGDVTDTQYF
TRBJ2-7,-,TRBV19,TRBD2,TGTGCCAGTATAGGACGCGGGAGCTACGAGCAGTACTTC,CASIGRGSYEQYF
TRBJ1-4,-,TRBV18,-,TGTGCCAGCTCAGTCCGGTTGACAGACCCTAATGAAAAACTGTTTTTT,CASSVRLTDPNEKLFF
TRBJ2-7,once,TRBV14,TRBD1,TGTGCCAGCAACACCCGGGACAGTAGGACCTACGAGCAGTACTTC,CASNTRDSRTYEQYF
TRBJ1-1,-,TRBV11-2,-,TGTGCCAGCAGCTTGTTCCTAGGCGGGGACACTGAAGCTTTCTTT,CASSLFLGGDTEAFF
TRBJ2-7,-,TRBV13,TRBD2,TGTGCCAGCAGCTCTACGACTAGCGTGCTCTACGAGCAGTACTTC,CASSSTTSVLYEQYF
TRBJ1-1,-,TRBV6-5,TRBD1,TGTGCCAGCAGTAATTCAGGGGGAAAAGCTTTCTTT,CASSNSGGKAFF
TRBJ2-1,-,TRBV28,TRBD1,TGTGCCAGCAGTCTGGGACAGCTAGCCTACAATGAGCAGTTCTTC,CASSLGQLAYNEQFF
TRBJ2-7,-,TRBV18,TRBD1,TGTGCCAGCTCACCGGGACAGGACTACGAGCAGTACTTC,CASSPGQDYEQYF
TRBJ2-5,-,TRBV7-7,TRBD2,TGTGCTAGCAGCTTAGACGGTTCGCGGGGGGAGACCCAGTACTTC,CASSLDGSRGETQYF
TRBJ2-4,few,TRBV7-2,TRBD2,TGTGCCAGCAGCCAAGCGGGAGGGCCCCAAAACATTCAGTACTTC,CASSQAGGPQNIQYF
TRBJ1-2,-,TRBV5-1,TRBD1,TGCGCCAGCAGCTTTCGGACAGGAGGCTATGGCTACACCTTC,CASSFRTGGYGYTF
TRBJ2-2,few,TRBV28,TRBD1,TGTGCCAGCAGTAGGGAACAGGGGGCTTGGACCGGGGAGCTGTTTTTT,CASSREQGAWTGELFF
TRBJ1-6,-,TRBV5-1,-,TGCGCCAGCAGCTCCGACAGGCGGATTTATAATTCACCCCTCCACTTT,CASSSDRRIYNSPLHF
TRBJ1-5,-,TRBV5-6,-,TGTGCCAGCAGCTTGGACACAGGGCCCCAGCATTTT,CASSLDTGPQHF
TRBJ2-4,-,TRBV4-2,TRBD1,TGTGCCAGCAGCCCCGACAGGGGTTGGGACATTCAGTACTTC,CASSPDRGWDIQYF
TRBJ1-5,-,TRBV6-2/TRBV6-3,-,TGTGCCAGCAGTTACGGAGATCAGCCCCAGCATTTT,CASSYGDQPQHF
TRBJ1-6,-,TRBV6-5,TRBD1,TGTGCCAGCAGTAGGACAGGACCTAATTCACCCCTCCACTTT,CASSRTGPNSPLHF
TRBJ1-4,-,TRBV14,-,TGTGCCAGCAGCCAAGGACAGAGTACTGAAAAACTGTTTTTT,CASSQGQSTEKLFF
TRBJ1-5,once,TRBV6-5,-,TGTGCCAGCACTAAACGGGGGGGAGATCAGCCCCAGCATTTT,CASTKRGGDQPQHF
TRBJ2-5,-,TRBV2,TRBD2,TGTGCCAGCACGCCCGGGGGGGCCCGAGAGACCCAGTACTTC,CASTPGGARETQYF
TRBJ1-1,-,TRBV27,TRBD1,TGTGCCAGCAGTTTATTGGGGACAGGCTATAACACTGAAGCTTTCTTT,CASSLLGTGYNTEAFF
TRBJ1-1,-,TRBV3-1/TRBV3-2,-,TGTGCCAGCAGCCAAGGAGGTTCAGTGAACACTGAAGCTTTCTTT,CASSQGGSVNTEAFF
TRBJ1-1,-,TRBV4-1,-,TGCGCCAGCAGCCAAGAGAGTGACAGCTTCAACACTGAAGCTTTCTTT,CASSQESDSFNTEAFF
TRBJ2-6,-,TRBV11-2,-,TGTGCCAGCAGCTTAGATCACTCGGCAGGGTGGGGGGCCAACGTCCTGACTTTC,CASSLDHSAGWGANVLTF
TRBJ2-2,-,TRBV7-2,-,TGTGCCAGCAGCCCCTTTTCAAGCGGCCCAAACACCGGGGAGCTGTTTTTT,CASSPFSSGPNTGELFF
TRBJ2-1,-,TRBV5-4,-,TGTGCCAGCAGCCGGGTCCCGAATGAGCAGTTCTTC,CASSRVPNEQFF
TRBJ2-3,-,TRBV5-1,TRBD2,TGCGCCAGCACGACTAGCGGGAGTGGTAGCACAGATACGCAGTATTTT,CASTTSGSGSTDTQYF
TRBJ1-2,-,TRBV3-1/TRBV3-2,TRBD1,TGTGCCAGCAGCCAAGATGGGACAGGGGTCTATGGCTACACCTTC,CASSQDGTGVYGYTF
TRBJ1-2,few,TRBV20-1,-,TGCAGTGTCTCCCAGGGGAATCGCTACACCTTC,CSVSQGNRYTF
TRBJ1-1,-,TRBV6-1,-,TGTGCCAGCAGTGATGGCGGCCTAGAAGCTTTCTTT,CASSDGGLEAFF
TRBJ1-2,-,TRBV13,-,TGTGCCAGCAGCCTGCTCAGGGGAAGAATCCCACATCCACATGGCTACACCTTC,CASSLLRGRIPHPHGYTF
TRBJ2-1,-,TRBV6-2/TRBV6-3,TRBD2,TGTGCCAGCAGTTACCCCGTCGCCCGGGGGGTGTACAATGAGCAGTTCTTC,CASSYPVARGVYNEQFF
TRBJ1-1,-,TRBV19,-,TGTGCCAGTAGTTTGGGTACCGGGGGCACTGAAGCTTTCTTT,CASSLGTGGTEAFF
TRBJ2-1,-,TRBV7-9,TRBD2,TGTGCCAGCAGCTCGATAGCGGGGTACAATGAGCAGTTCTTC,CASSSIAGYNEQFF
TRBJ2-1,-,TRBV5-1,TRBD2,TGCGCCAGCAGCTCGACTAGCGGATCATACAATGAGCAGTTCTTC,CASSSTSGSYNEQFF
TRBJ1-2,-,TRBV4-3,-,TGCGCCAGCAGCCCAGGACTAACAGCTAACTATGGCTACACCTTC,CASSPGLTANYGYTF
TRBJ2-5,-,TRBV4-1,TRBD2,TGCGCCAGCACCAGACTAGCGGGGTCTCAAGAGACCCAGTACTTC,CASTRLAGSQETQYF
TRBJ1-1,-,TRBV6-5,-,TGTGCCAGCAGTCCCGACAGAAGATACAACACTGAAGCTTTCTTT,CASSPDRRYNTEAFF
TRBJ2-3,-,TRBV27,TRBD2,TGTGCCAGCAGTTTAAACGGACTAGCGGGAGGAGTGGGGGATACGCAGTATTTT,CASSLNGLAGGVGDTQYF